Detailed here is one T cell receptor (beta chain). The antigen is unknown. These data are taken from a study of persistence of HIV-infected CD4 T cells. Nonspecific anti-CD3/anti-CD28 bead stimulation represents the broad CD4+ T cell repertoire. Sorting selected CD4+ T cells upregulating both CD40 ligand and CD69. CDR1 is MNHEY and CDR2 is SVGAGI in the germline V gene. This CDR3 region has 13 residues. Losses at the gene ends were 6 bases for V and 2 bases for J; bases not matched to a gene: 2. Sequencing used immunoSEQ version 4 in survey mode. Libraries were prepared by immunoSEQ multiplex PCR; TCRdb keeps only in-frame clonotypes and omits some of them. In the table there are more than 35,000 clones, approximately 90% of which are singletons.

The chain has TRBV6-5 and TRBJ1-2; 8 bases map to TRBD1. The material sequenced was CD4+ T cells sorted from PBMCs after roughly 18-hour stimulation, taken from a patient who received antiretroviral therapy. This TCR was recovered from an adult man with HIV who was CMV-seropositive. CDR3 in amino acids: CASRQGVNYGYTF. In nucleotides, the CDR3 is TGTGCCAGCAGACAGGGGGTCAACTATGGCTACACCTTC.